This note documents a single TCR beta chain sequence. Antigen: not known. The same CDR3 also results from other DNA sequences found in this sample. This record belongs to a study of shared clonotypes between healthy human individuals. Study-level points and caveats: What limited the represented genetic and exposure-history diversity was the small number of donors. Although depth was large, rarefaction showed that sequencing of the sorted subsets was incomplete.

The authors distributed each subset's genomic DNA evenly over several immunoSEQ plates. Sequencing used immunoSEQ multiplex PCR; TCRdb keeps in-frame clones, though not all of them. The sample holds about 1.5 million clones; roughly 98% are singletons and the top ten take around 0.45%. Trimming cost V 2 bases and J 4 bases; bases outside gene matches: 0. CDR1 and CDR2 from the germline V gene are SEHNR and FQNEAQ (reference sequence). The CDR3 consists of 14 residues. Sequencing was carried out using naive CD4+ T cells sorted from blood. Documented subset: CD45RA+ positively selected. This chain uses TRBV7-9 with TRBJ2-3; 10 bases fit TRBD2. This TCR was sampled from a man aged 25-45 years in good health. CDR3 sequence reads: CASSLLAGADTQYF. CDR3 coding DNA: TGTGCCAGCAGCTTACTAGCGGGAGCAGATACGCAGTATTTT.